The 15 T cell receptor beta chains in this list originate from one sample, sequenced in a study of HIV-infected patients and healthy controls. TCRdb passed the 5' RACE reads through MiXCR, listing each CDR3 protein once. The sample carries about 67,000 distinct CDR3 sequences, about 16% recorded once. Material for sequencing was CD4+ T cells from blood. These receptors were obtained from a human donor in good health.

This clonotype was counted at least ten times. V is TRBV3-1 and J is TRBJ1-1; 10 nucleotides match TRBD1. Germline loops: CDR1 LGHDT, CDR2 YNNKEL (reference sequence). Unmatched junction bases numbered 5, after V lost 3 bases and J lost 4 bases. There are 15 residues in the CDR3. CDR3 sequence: CASSHRQGASTEAFF. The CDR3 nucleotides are TGTGCCAGCAGCCACAGACAGGGGGCGAGCACTGAAGCTTTCTTT.

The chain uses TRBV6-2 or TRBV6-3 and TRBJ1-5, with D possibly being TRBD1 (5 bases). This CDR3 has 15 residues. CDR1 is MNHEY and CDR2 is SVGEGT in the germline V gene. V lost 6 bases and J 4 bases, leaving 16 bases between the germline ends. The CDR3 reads CASSPQGFENQPQHF. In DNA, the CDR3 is TGTGCCAGCAGCCCCCAGGGTTTTGAAAATCAGCCCCAGCATTTT.

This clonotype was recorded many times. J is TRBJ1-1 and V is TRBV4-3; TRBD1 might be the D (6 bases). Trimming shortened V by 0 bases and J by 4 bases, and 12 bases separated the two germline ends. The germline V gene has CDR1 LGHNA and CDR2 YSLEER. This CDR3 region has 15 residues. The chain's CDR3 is CASSQDMRGGTEAFF. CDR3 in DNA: TGCGCCAGCAGCCAAGATATGAGGGGGGGCACTGAAGCTTTCTTT.

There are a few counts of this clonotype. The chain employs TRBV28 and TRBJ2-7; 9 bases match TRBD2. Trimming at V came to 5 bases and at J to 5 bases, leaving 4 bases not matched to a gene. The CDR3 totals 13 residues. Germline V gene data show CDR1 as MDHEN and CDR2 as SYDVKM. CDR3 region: CASSRGGVDEQYF. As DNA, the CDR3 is TGTGCCAGCAGTCGCGGGGGGGTAGACGAGCAGTACTTC.

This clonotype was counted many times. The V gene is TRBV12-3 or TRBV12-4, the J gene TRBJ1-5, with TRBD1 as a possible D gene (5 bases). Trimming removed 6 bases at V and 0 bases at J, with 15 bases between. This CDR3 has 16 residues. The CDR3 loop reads CASSSGRMNSNQPQHF. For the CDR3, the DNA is TGTGCCAGCAGCTCGGGACGGATGAATAGCAATCAGCCCCAGCATTTT.

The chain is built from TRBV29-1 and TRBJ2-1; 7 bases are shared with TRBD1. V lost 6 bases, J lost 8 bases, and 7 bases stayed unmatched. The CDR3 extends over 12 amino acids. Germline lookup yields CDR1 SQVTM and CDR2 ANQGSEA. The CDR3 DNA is TGCAGCGTAGGCCCTACAGGGGATGAGCAGTTCTTC. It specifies CSVGPTGDEQFF.

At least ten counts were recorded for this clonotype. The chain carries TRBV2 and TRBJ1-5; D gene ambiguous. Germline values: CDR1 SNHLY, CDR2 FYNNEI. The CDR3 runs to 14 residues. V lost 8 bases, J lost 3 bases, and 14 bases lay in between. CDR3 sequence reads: CASGLGQLNQPQHF. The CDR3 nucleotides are TGTGCCAGCGGGCTAGGGCAGCTCAATCAGCCCCAGCATTTT.

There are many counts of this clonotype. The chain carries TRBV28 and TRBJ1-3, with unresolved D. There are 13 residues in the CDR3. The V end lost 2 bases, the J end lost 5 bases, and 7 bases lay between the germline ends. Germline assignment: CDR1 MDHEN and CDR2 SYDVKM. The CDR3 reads CASSLPDRNTIYF. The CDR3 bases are TGTGCCAGCAGTTTACCAGACAGAAACACCATATATTTT.

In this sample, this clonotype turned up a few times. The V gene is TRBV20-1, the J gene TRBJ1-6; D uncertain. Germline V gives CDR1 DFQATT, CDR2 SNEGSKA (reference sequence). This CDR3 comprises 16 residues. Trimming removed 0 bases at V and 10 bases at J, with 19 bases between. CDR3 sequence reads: CSARDQVKAELSPLHF. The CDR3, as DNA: TGCAGTGCTAGAGATCAGGTCAAGGCCGAATTGTCACCCCTCCACTTT.

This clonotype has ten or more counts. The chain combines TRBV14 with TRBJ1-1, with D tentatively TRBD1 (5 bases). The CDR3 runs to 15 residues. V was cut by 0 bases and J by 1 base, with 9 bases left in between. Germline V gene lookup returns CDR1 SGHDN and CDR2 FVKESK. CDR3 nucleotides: TGTGCCAGCAGCCAAGACGGGACCGCGAACACTGAAGCTTTCTTT. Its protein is CASSQDGTANTEAFF.

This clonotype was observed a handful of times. CDR3: CASSQSLAGQGTDTQYF. In nucleotides, the CDR3 is TGTGCCAGCAGCCAGTCTCTTGCGGGACAGGGCACAGATACGCAGTATTTT. V and J are TRBV14 and TRBJ2-3; 8 positions match TRBD1. This CDR3 region has 17 residues. Germline CDR1 is SGHDN and CDR2 is FVKESK. The ends lost 3 bases at V and 1 base at J; junction bases unmatched: 9. The whole variable domain, filled in from reference TRBV14 and TRBJ2-3, reads EAGVTQFPSHSVIEKGQTVTLRCDPISGHDNLYWYRRVMGKEIKFLLHFVKESKQDESGMPNNRFLAERTGGTYSTLKVQPAELEDSGVYFCASSQSLAGQGTDTQYFGPGTRLTVL.

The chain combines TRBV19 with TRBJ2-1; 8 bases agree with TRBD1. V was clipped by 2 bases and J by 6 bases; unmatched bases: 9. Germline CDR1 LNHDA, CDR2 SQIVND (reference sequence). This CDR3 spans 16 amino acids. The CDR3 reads CASSISWQGARNEQFF. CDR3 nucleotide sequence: TGTGCCAGTAGTATAAGCTGGCAGGGGGCCCGCAATGAGCAGTTCTTC.

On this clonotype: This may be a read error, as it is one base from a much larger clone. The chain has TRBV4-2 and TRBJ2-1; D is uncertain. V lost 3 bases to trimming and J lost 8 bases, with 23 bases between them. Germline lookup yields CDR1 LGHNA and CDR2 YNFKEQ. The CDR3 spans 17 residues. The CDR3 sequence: CASSHGVGSFGLYEQFF. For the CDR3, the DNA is TGTGCCAGCAGCCACGGCGTGGGCTCCTTCGGTTTGTATGAGCAGTTCTTC.

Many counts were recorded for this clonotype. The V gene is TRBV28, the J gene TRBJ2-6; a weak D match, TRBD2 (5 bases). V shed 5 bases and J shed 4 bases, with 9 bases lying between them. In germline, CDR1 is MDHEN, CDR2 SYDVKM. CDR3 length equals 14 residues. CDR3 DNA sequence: TGTGCCAGCAGTCTTCAGCGGGGGGCCAACGTCCTGACTTTC. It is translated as CASSLQRGANVLTF.

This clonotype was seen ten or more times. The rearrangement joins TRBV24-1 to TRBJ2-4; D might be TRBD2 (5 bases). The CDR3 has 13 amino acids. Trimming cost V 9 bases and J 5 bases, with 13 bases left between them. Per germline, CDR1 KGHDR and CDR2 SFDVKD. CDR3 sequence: CATGLSGQNIQYF. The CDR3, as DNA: TGTGCCACCGGCCTAAGCGGCCAAAACATTCAGTACTTC.